The 32 T cell receptor beta chains presented below share a single source sample, sequenced in a study of T cell responses to AZD1222 COVID-19 vaccine. The table came from immunoSEQ multiplex PCR; TCRdb's copy has only in-frame clones and leaves some out. Here the sample spans 100,000 to 150,000 clones, about 89% being singletons. Here the sequenced sample was peripheral blood, taken on day 0 of AZD1222 vaccination. The origin of the receptors is an adult in good health.

The V call is TRBV27, the J call TRBJ2-2, with 8 bases identical to TRBD2. The ends lost 5 bases at V and 4 bases at J; junction bases unmatched: 12. CDR3 length equals 17 residues. The V gene's germline CDR1 is MNHEY and CDR2 SMNVEV (reference sequence). Here the CDR3 DNA reads TGTGCCAGCAGTATGACCCGGGGGGCGGGAGGCACCGGGGAGCTGTTTTTT. Amino acid sequence: CASSMTRGAGGTGELFF.

DNA of the CDR3: TGTGCCAGAAGCTTGGCGCAGTACCCTACCTATAGCAATCAGCCCCAGCATTTT. Encoded protein: CARSLAQYPTYSNQPQHF. J is TRBJ1-5 and V is TRBV5-3; D remains unclear. TRBV5-3 is an ORF for which the function is uncertain. The V end was cut by 0 bases, the J end by 0 bases, with 16 bases between. The CDR3 length is 18 residues.

This sequence joins TRBV5-1 and TRBJ2-5, with no clear D. V lost 4 bases, J lost 5 bases, and 15 bases lay in between. Germline V gene lookup returns CDR1 SGHRS and CDR2 YFSETQ. CDR3 size: 14 residues. The CDR3 region is CASSPFKISETQYF. CDR3 bases: TGCGCCAGCAGCCCATTTAAGATTTCGGAGACCCAGTACTTC. The variable domain in full, completed from reference TRBV5-1 and TRBJ2-5, reads KAGVTQTPRYLIKTRGQQVTLSCSPISGHRSVSWYQQTPGQGLQFLFEYFSETQRNKGNFPGRFSGRQFSNSRSEMNVSTLELGDSALYLCASSPFKISETQYFGPGTRLLVL.

The chain combines TRBV3-1 (or the pseudogene TRBV3-2) with TRBJ2-5, with 9 bases matching TRBD2. CDR3 length: 14 residues. Germline V gene lookup returns CDR1 LGHDT and CDR2 YNNKEL (reference sequence). V trimming: 5 bases; J trimming: 1 base; junction bases outside the gene matches: 2. CDR3 sequence reads: CASSVLAGQETQYF. The CDR3 DNA reads TGTGCCAGCAGCGTACTAGCGGGCCAAGAGACCCAGTACTTC.

The V call is TRBV28, the J call TRBJ2-1; TRBD1 matches 9 bases. The CDR3 covers 13 residues. Germline V gene sequence: CDR1 MDHEN, CDR2 SYDVKM. Trimming took 6 bases from V and 10 from J; bases not matched to a gene: 7. The DNA of the CDR3 is TGTGCCAGCAGAGACAGGGGGGAGGAGGAGCAGTTCTTC. It translates to CASRDRGEEEQFF.

Only one count was recorded for this clone. The chain employs TRBV7-9 and TRBJ2-1, with 10 positions matching TRBD2. V was clipped by 2 bases and J by 9 bases; unmatched bases: 10. Per germline, CDR1 SEHNR and CDR2 FQNEAQ (reference sequence). The CDR3 runs 16 residues. This CDR3 is CASSLTAGGLTGEQFF. For the CDR3, the DNA is TGTGCCAGCAGCTTAACAGCGGGAGGGTTAACGGGTGAGCAGTTCTTC.

This clone was seen only once. The chain employs TRBV2 and TRBJ1-2, with D perhaps matching TRBD1 (6 bases). V was trimmed by 7 bases and J by 4 bases, leaving 16 bases between them. The CDR3 has 14 residues. The germline V gene has CDR1 SNHLY and CDR2 FYNNEI. CDR3 loop: CASNQQGSSYGYTF. The CDR3 nucleotides read TGTGCCAGCAACCAACAGGGCTCGAGCTATGGCTACACCTTC. Full variable domain (outside the CDR3, taken from reference TRBV2 and TRBJ1-2): EPEVTQTPSHQVTQMGQEVILRCVPISNHLYFYWYRQILGQKVEFLVSFYNNEISEKSEIFDDQFSVERPDGSNFTLKIRSTKLEDSAMYFCASNQQGSSYGYTFGSGTRLTVV.

This chain uses TRBV2 with TRBJ2-5; maybe TRBD1 (6 bases). The CDR3 length is 12 residues. The germline V gene has CDR1 SNHLY and CDR2 FYNNEI. V lost 9 bases, J lost 5 bases, and 13 bases lay in between. The CDR3 DNA reads as TGTGCCAGTAACAGGGCTAGGGAGACCCAGTACTTC. Translated: CASNRARETQYF.

V and J are TRBV6-1 and TRBJ2-3; D gene unclear. The CDR3 covers 16 residues. V lost 0 bases and J 0 bases, leaving 10 bases between the germline ends. Germline-derived CDR1 and CDR2 are MNHNS and SASEGT. The CDR3 sequence: CASSEAGGTSTDTQYF. CDR3 bases: TGTGCCAGCAGTGAAGCGGGCGGTACTAGCACAGATACGCAGTATTTT.

The V gene is TRBV2, the J gene TRBJ2-7, with 7 bases that match TRBD1. The germline V gene has CDR1 SNHLY and CDR2 FYNNEI. The CDR3 contains 14 residues. The trim removed 5 bases at V and 3 bases at J, leaving 7 bases unmatched. The CDR3 DNA follows: TGTGCCAGCAGTACCGACAGGGTCGGCTACGAGCAGTACTTC. Its protein product is CASSTDRVGYEQYF.

This chain uses TRBV5-4 with TRBJ1-2; tentatively, D is TRBD1 (6 bases). Trimming cost V 4 bases and J 4 bases, with 17 bases left between them. Germline V lookup: CDR1 SGHNT, CDR2 YYREEE (reference sequence). The CDR3 covers 15 residues. The CDR3 DNA reads TGTGCCAGCAGCGCCCGTGCAGGGGACCTCTATGGCTACACCTTC. Its protein product is CASSARAGDLYGYTF.

This chain connects TRBV27 to TRBJ1-1; TRBD1 might be the D (6 bases). There are 17 residues in the CDR3. Per the germline V gene, CDR1 is MNHEY and CDR2 is SMNVEV (reference sequence). Trimming took off 2 bases at V and 5 bases at J, with 21 bases between the two ends. For the CDR3, the DNA is TGTGCCAGCAGTTTACGCGCGAGGTGGGGGGGGCTGACTGAAGCTTTCTTT. Protein: CASSLRARWGGLTEAFF.

Here the CDR3 reads CASSVGATRNTEAFF. The DNA for the CDR3 is TGTGCCAGCAGCGTAGGGGCCACACGGAACACTGAAGCTTTCTTT. The rearrangement uses TRBV9 and TRBJ1-1; D is uncertain. CDR3 length equals 15 residues. The germline CDR1 and CDR2 sequences are SGDLS and YYNGEE. Trimming removed 0 bases at V and 1 base at J, with 10 bases between.

This rearrangement joins TRBV6-5 to TRBJ1-1, with 9 bases matching TRBD1. V lost 4 bases to trimming and J lost 4 bases; unmatched junction nucleotides: 7. This CDR3 has 15 residues. Germline assignment: CDR1 MNHEY and CDR2 SVGAGI. CDR3 in DNA: TGTGCCAGCAGTTTACAGGGGGCGGGTGCCACTGAAGCTTTCTTT. Residues: CASSLQGAGATEAFF.

This clone appeared a single time. Within the sample, other DNA sequences also encode this same CDR3. This rearrangement joins TRBV12-3 or TRBV12-4 to TRBJ2-7, with 7 nucleotides matching TRBD1. The J segment lost 1 base and the V segment lost 6 bases, leaving 3 bases of the junction unmatched. The length of the CDR3 is 13 residues. CDR3 amino acids: CASRLTGSYEQYF. Written as DNA, the CDR3 is TGTGCCAGCAGGCTGACAGGGTCCTACGAGCAGTACTTC.

The genes are TRBV7-9 and TRBJ2-5; TRBD2 agrees at 7 bases. The CDR3 spans 15 residues. J gave up 3 bases and V 1 base, and 5 bases lay outside the gene matches. Per the germline V gene, CDR1 is SEHNR and CDR2 is FQNEAQ (reference sequence). In DNA, the CDR3 is TGTGCCAGCAGCTTAGTAGGGAGCGGGGAAGAGACCCAGTACTTC. This translates into CASSLVGSGEETQYF.

The chain couples TRBV13 to TRBJ2-7; maybe TRBD2 (5 bases). Germline loops: CDR1 PRHDT, CDR2 FYEKMQ (reference sequence). The V end lost 4 bases, the J end lost 2 bases, and 12 bases lay between the germline ends. This CDR3 is 14 amino acids long. The CDR3 DNA reads as TGTGCCAGCAGCTCCCGCGACTACACCTACGAGCAGTACTTC. This gives the protein CASSSRDYTYEQYF. Full variable domain (missing parts from reference TRBV13 and TRBJ2-7): AAGVIQSPRHLIKEKRETATLKCYPIPRHDTVYWYQQGPGQDPQFLISFYEKMQSDKGSIPDRFSAQQFSDYHSELNMSSLELGDSALYFCASSSRDYTYEQYFGPGTRLTVT.

The chain is built from TRBV5-1 and TRBJ2-1; TRBD2 aligns across 8 bases. Per the germline V gene, CDR1 is SGHRS and CDR2 is YFSETQ. CDR3 length: 16 amino acids. Germline trimming cut 3 bases from V and 5 bases from J; bases unmatched to any gene: 10. The CDR3 nucleotides read TGCGCCAGCAGCTCCTTGGGGGCGGGGGGAAACAATGAGCAGTTCTTC. Translating gives CASSSLGAGGNNEQFF.

This clone was found a few times. This sequence joins TRBV7-9 and TRBJ1-1, with 7 bases fitting TRBD1. The V gene's germline CDR1 is SEHNR and CDR2 FQNEAQ (reference sequence). V dropped 7 bases and J dropped 1; count of bases not matched to a gene: 3. The CDR3 sequence is 13 residues long. Here the CDR3 reads CASNQGGNTEAFF. The CDR3 nucleotides are TGTGCCAGCAACCAGGGGGGGAACACTGAAGCTTTCTTT.

CDR3 in amino acids: CSARTGEAFF. CDR3 in DNA: TGCAGTGCTAGGACGGGAGAAGCTTTCTTT. This rearrangement joins TRBV20-1 to TRBJ1-1; D unclear. The CDR3 is 10 amino acids. Germline V lookup: CDR1 DFQATT, CDR2 SNEGSKA (reference sequence). Trimming shortened V by 3 bases and J by 8 bases, and 7 bases separated the two germline ends.

This CDR3 is CASSIAPNSPLHF. The CDR3 DNA follows: TGTGCCAGTAGTATTGCGCCGAATTCACCCCTCCACTTT. The J gene is TRBJ1-6, the V gene TRBV19, with D uncertain. The germline gives CDR1 LNHDA, CDR2 SQIVND (reference sequence). V lost 3 bases and J lost 7, with 7 bases in between. CDR3 length equals 13 residues.

This chain connects TRBV3-1 (or the pseudogene TRBV3-2) to TRBJ2-3; D is uncertain. The germline V gene encodes CDR1 LGHDT and CDR2 YNNKEL (reference sequence). The CDR3 is made up of 14 amino acids. V was cut by 2 bases and J by 2 bases, with 8 bases left in between. The CDR3 region is CASSQQTFTDTQYF. The CDR3, as DNA: TGTGCCAGCAGCCAACAGACCTTCACAGATACGCAGTATTTT.

This clone was detected only once. V is TRBV7-9 and J is TRBJ1-1; 8 bases align to TRBD1. The length of the CDR3 is 14 residues. The germline gives CDR1 SEHNR, CDR2 FQNEAQ (reference sequence). V shed 2 bases, J shed 3 bases, and the junction held 2 bases outside the gene matches. CDR3 DNA sequence: TGTGCCAGCAGCTTACAGGGGGCGGACACTGAAGCTTTCTTT. Residues: CASSLQGADTEAFF.

J is TRBJ2-5 and V is TRBV10-2, with TRBD1 identical over 11 bases. CDR1 WSHSY and CDR2 SAAADI come from the germline V gene. Losses at the gene ends were 6 bases for V and 5 bases for J; bases not matched to a gene: 11. This CDR3 has 16 amino acids. The CDR3 region has the DNA TGCGCCAGCAGGCTGAGTGGACAGGGGGCAGGGGAGACCCAGTACTTC. This gives the protein CASRLSGQGAGETQYF.

The chain links TRBV2 to TRBJ2-7; no reliable D call. Looked up from germline, CDR1 is SNHLY and CDR2 is FYNNEI. The V gene lost 3 bases and the J gene lost 2 bases, with 11 bases spanning the gap. This CDR3 spans 14 amino acids. CDR3 sequence reads: CASSEGSLTYEQYF. The CDR3 coding sequence is TGTGCCAGCAGTGAGGGATCCTTAACCTACGAGCAGTACTTC.

The rearrangement links TRBV2 to TRBJ2-7; D is ambiguous. V was pared by 2 bases and J by 0 bases, with 17 bases between. Germline V gives CDR1 SNHLY, CDR2 FYNNEI. The CDR3 sequence is 17 residues long. CDR3 coding DNA: TGTGCCAGCAGTGAAATCCCCCTCGAGGAAAGCTCCTACGAGCAGTACTTC. Translating gives CASSEIPLEESSYEQYF.

V is TRBV11-3 and J is TRBJ2-7; 11 bases are shared with TRBD2. The CDR3 runs to 16 residues. CDR1 SGHNT and CDR2 YENEEA come from the germline V gene. The CDR3 DNA reads as TGTGCACCTTCACTAGCGGGGGTCCCCCTCACCTACGAGCAGTACTTC. Translating gives CAPSLAGVPLTYEQYF.

The chain recombines TRBV28 with TRBJ1-5; 8 positions agree with TRBD1. The CDR3 sequence is 13 residues long. Germline loops: CDR1 MDHEN, CDR2 SYDVKM. V lost 6 bases, J lost 5 bases, and 3 bases stayed unmatched. This CDR3 is CASRPQGDQPQHF. The CDR3 coding sequence is TGTGCCAGCAGGCCACAGGGGGATCAGCCCCAGCATTTT.

This sequence joins TRBV15 and TRBJ2-1; 7 bases are a match to TRBD2. The CDR3 consists of 12 residues. V lost 2 bases to trimming and J lost 10 bases; unmatched junction nucleotides: 2. Germline V CDR1 and CDR2: LNHNV, YYDKDF (reference sequence). Written as DNA, the CDR3 is TGTGCCACCAGCAGAAACGGGGGGGAGCAGTTCTTC. Amino acids: CATSRNGGEQFF.

This clone was found once. The genes are TRBV10-3 and TRBJ1-5; 7 positions match TRBD1. The V gene's germline CDR1 is ENHRY and CDR2 SYGVKD. There are 15 residues in the CDR3. With V trimmed by 5 bases and J by 4 bases, 8 bases remained unmatched. The CDR3 DNA is TGTGCCATCAGTCCTGACAGGGCCGGGAATCAGCCCCAGCATTTT. Translation gives CAISPDRAGNQPQHF.

The V call is TRBV18, the J call TRBJ2-7; D uncertain. This CDR3 region has 11 residues. V was cut by 6 bases and J by 12 bases, with 15 bases left in between. The germline V gene has CDR1 KGHSH and CDR2 LQKENI. This CDR3 is CASSDQVLGYF. In DNA form, the CDR3 reads TGTGCCAGCTCGGACCAGGTCCTGGGGTACTTC. Looking up the rest from reference TRBV18 and TRBJ2-7 gives the full variable domain: NAGVMQNPRHLVRRRGQEARLRCSPMKGHSHVYWYRQLPEEGLKFMVYLQKENIIDESGMPKERFSAEFPKEGPSILRIQQVVRGDSAAYFCASSDQVLGYFGPGTRLTVT.

This chain connects TRBV5-1 to TRBJ1-4, with 7 bases aligning to TRBD1. The CDR3 spans 15 residues. The ends lost 0 bases at V and 4 bases at J; junction bases unmatched: 3. CDR1 SGHRS and CDR2 YFSETQ come from the germline V gene. CDR3 in amino acids: CASSLAGTVNEKLFF. The CDR3 DNA reads as TGCGCCAGCAGCTTGGCCGGGACAGTTAATGAAAAACTGTTTTTT.